These T cell receptor beta chains were read from a single sample in a study of PD-L1 blockade in urothelial cancer. The protocol was immunoSEQ multiplex PCR, while the TCRdb copy is restricted to in-frame clones and leaves out a portion. The sample shows more than 85,000 clones, approximately 91% of them seen only once. Here the sequenced sample was PBMCs, taken around atezolizumab (anti-PD-L1) treatment. The source is an elderly woman with urothelial cancer. Both conserved end residues are part of each CDR3. The D gene is left open where the match is weak.

d_call	v_call	j_call	cdr3_nt	cdr3_aa
NA	TRBV19	TRBJ2-5	TGTGCCAGTAGCGAGGGGGGGACACCCAAAGAGACCCAGTACTTC	CASSEGGTPKETQYF
TRBD1	TRBV5-5	TRBJ1-5	TGTGCCAGCAGCTCCGGGACAGGGGGCTCGAATCAGCCCCAGCATTTT	CASSSGTGGSNQPQHF
TRBD2	TRBV25-1	TRBJ2-3	TGTGCCAGCAGTTTGACTAGCGGGTTGCCTAGCACAGATACGCAGTATTTT	CASSLTSGLPSTDTQYF
TRBD2	TRBV10-1	TRBJ2-5	TGCGCCAGCAGCGCCGGACTAGCGGGAGGGACCCAGTACTTC	CASSAGLAGGTQYF
NA	TRBV6-5	TRBJ2-7	TGTGCCAGCAGTTACACTGGCGAGCAGTACTTC	CASSYTGEQYF
NA	TRBV19	TRBJ1-5	TGTGCCAGTAGTATAAATGGGAGGGAGTCCCAGCATTTT	CASSINGRESQHF
TRBD1	TRBV5-1	TRBJ2-1	TGCGCCAGCAGCTGGGGGACAGGGGGCGATGAGCAGTTCTTC	CASSWGTGGDEQFF
NA	TRBV9	TRBJ2-7	TGTGCCAGCAGCCAACAGGGTCCCTACGAGCAGTACTTC	CASSQQGPYEQYF
TRBD2	TRBV10-3	TRBJ2-1	TGTGCCATCAGTGAGTCGCAAAAGCGGGGTAGCTCCTACAATGAGCAGTTCTTC	CAISESQKRGSSYNEQFF
NA	TRBV28	TRBJ2-1	TGTGCCAGCAGTCTTAGTACTAATGAGCAGTTCTTC	CASSLSTNEQFF
TRBD1	TRBV27	TRBJ1-1	TGTGCCAGCAGTTCCGACAGGGCGAACACTGAAGCTTTCTTT	CASSSDRANTEAFF
TRBD1	TRBV11-3	TRBJ2-2	TGTGCCAGCAGCTCAGGACAGGGGGGGACCGGGGAGCTGTTTTTT	CASSSGQGGTGELFF
TRBD1	TRBV14	TRBJ1-2	TGTGCCAGCAGACCAGGACAGGGGGCTCACTATGGCTACACCTTC	CASRPGQGAHYGYTF
TRBD1	TRBV18	TRBJ1-1	TGTGCCAGCTCTAAGCAAGGGGGCTTGGACACTGAAGCTTTCTTT	CASSKQGGLDTEAFF
TRBD2	TRBV9	TRBJ2-1	TGTGCCAGCAGCCACGGACTAGCGGGAATGTACAATGAGCAGTTCTTC	CASSHGLAGMYNEQFF
NA	TRBV7-9	TRBJ2-7	TGTGCCAGCAGCCAGTGGGGGGGCAGAAACGCCTACGAGCAGTACTTC	CASSQWGGRNAYEQYF
TRBD1	TRBV7-2	TRBJ1-2	TGTGCCAGCAGTCCTACAGGGGGCTTCTATGGCTACACCTTC	CASSPTGGFYGYTF
NA	TRBV6-6	TRBJ2-7	TGTGCCAGCAGTTACGAAGGGGCCTTCTACGAGCAGTACTTC	CASSYEGAFYEQYF